Listed here is a single T cell receptor beta chain. Germline loops: CDR1 SNHLY, CDR2 FYNNEI. The CDR3 length is 14 residues. Trimming at V came to 9 bases and at J to 11 bases, leaving 18 bases not matched to a gene. Generated by immunoSEQ multiplex PCR, the TCRdb table keeps only in-frame clones and is missing some. Here the sample spans about 250,000 clones, roughly 87% being singletons. This entry comes from a study of cytomegalovirus exposure and HLA in healthy donors. The clonotype comes from a man younger than 30 in good health and CMV-seropositive. The J gene is TRBJ2-7, the V gene TRBV2, with TRBD1 identical over 8 bases. Sequencing was carried out using PBMCs. This CDR3 is CASFDGTGRLLEYF. CDR3 in DNA: TGTGCCAGTTTCGACGGGACAGGAAGATTGTTGGAGTACTTC.